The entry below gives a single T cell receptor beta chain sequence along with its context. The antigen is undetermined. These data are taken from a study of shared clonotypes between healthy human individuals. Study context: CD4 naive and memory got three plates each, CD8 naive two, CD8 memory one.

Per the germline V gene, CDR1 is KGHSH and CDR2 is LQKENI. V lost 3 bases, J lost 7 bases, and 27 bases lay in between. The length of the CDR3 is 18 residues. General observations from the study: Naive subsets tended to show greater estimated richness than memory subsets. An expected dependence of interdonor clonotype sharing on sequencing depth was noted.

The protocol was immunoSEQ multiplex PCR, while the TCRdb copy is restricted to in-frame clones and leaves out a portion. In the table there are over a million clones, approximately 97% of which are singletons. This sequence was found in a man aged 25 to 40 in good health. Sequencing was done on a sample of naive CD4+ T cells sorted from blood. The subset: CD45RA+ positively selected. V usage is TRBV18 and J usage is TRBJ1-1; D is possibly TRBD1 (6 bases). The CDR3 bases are TGTGCCAGCTCACCTCAAGTCCGGGGGCCAGGGAAGAGGAGTGAAGCTTTCTTT. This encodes CASSPQVRGPGKRSEAFF.